This is a list of T cell receptor beta chains from one sample in a study of identical twins. TCRdb reanalysed the 5' RACE reads using MiXCR and keeps one entry per CDR3 protein. This sample yields 500,000 to 550,000 distinct CDR3 sequences, of which approximately 22% are seen a single time; 0.75% to 0.95% belongs to the top ten. In addition, the sample was reused for a study of T cells expressing NK-cell markers.

Sequenced sample: CD4+ T cells sorted from blood. The receptor source for this set is a woman aged 18 to 35 in good health. Both conserved end residues are part of each CDR3. The order of the fields is J gene, V gene, D gene, clone size, CDR3 protein, CDR3 DNA. D genes are given only for firm matches. Size values are once, few and many counts, or a class for expanded clones, and some rows have none.

TRBJ2-3,TRBV20-1,NA,NA,CSASLEPTDTQYF,TGCAGTGCTAGTCTGGAACCCACAGATACGCAGTATTTT
TRBJ2-1,TRBV7-9,TRBD2,NA,CASSSTPSGKFF,TGTGCCAGCAGCTCGACCCCTAGCGGGAAGTTCTTC
TRBJ1-6,TRBV12-3/TRBV12-4,NA,NA,CASSLLGGNSPLHF,TGTGCCAGCAGTTTACTCGGAGGGAATTCACCCCTCCACTTT
TRBJ2-3,TRBV15,TRBD1,NA,CATSRALAGDRETDTQYF,TGTGCCACCAGCAGAGCCCTGGCTGGGGACAGGGAGACAGATACGCAGTATTTT
TRBJ2-2,TRBV9,NA,many,CASTGNTGELFF,TGTGCCAGCACCGGTAACACCGGGGAGCTGTTTTTT
TRBJ2-1,TRBV7-2,TRBD2,NA,CASSPHRRGGGNEQFF,TGTGCCAGCAGCCCCCATCGACGAGGCGGGGGGAATGAGCAGTTCTTC
TRBJ1-5,TRBV15,TRBD1,many,CATSRSRTGGQPQHF,TGTGCCACCAGCCGGTCCCGGACAGGGGGGCAGCCCCAGCATTTT
TRBJ2-1,TRBV12-3/TRBV12-4,TRBD1,few,CASSRVTGGVGNEQFF,TGTGCCAGCAGTCGGGTTACAGGGGGAGTGGGAAATGAGCAGTTCTTC
TRBJ2-3,TRBV12-3/TRBV12-4,TRBD2,NA,CASLKREASTDTQYF,TGTGCCAGCCTTAAGCGGGAGGCTAGCACAGATACGCAGTATTTT
TRBJ1-1,TRBV6-2/TRBV6-3,NA,few,CASSPGRGTEAFF,TGTGCCAGCAGCCCCGGGAGGGGCACTGAAGCTTTCTTT
TRBJ1-2,TRBV6-1,TRBD1,NA,CASSPGGRGEAYGYTF,TGTGCCAGCAGTCCCGGGGGCAGGGGGGAGGCCTATGGCTACACCTTC
TRBJ1-1,TRBV7-2,NA,NA,CASSLARVAFF,TGTGCCAGCAGCTTAGCAAGGGTTGCTTTCTTT
TRBJ2-5,TRBV25-1,NA,NA,CASSEYRDRETQYF,TGTGCCAGCAGTGAATATAGGGATAGAGAGACCCAGTACTTC
TRBJ1-1,TRBV12-3/TRBV12-4,TRBD1,few,CASRPTGGNTEAFF,TGTGCCAGCAGGCCCACAGGGGGGAACACTGAAGCTTTCTTT
TRBJ2-3,TRBV20-1,NA,NA,CSAAGATQYF,TGCAGTGCGGCGGGGGCTACGCAGTATTTT
TRBJ2-1,TRBV7-8,TRBD2,NA,CASSNGTSRDEQFF,TGTGCCAGCAGCAATGGGACTAGCCGGGATGAGCAGTTCTTC
TRBJ2-7,TRBV6-2/TRBV6-3,NA,NA,CASNPQVGLRVEQYF,TGTGCCAGCAATCCGCAGGTGGGACTCCGGGTGGAGCAGTACTTC
TRBJ2-3,TRBV18,TRBD1,few,CASAGQGPATQYF,TGTGCCAGCGCGGGACAGGGCCCAGCTACGCAGTATTTT
TRBJ2-5,TRBV7-2,NA,few,CASSPGRAQETQYF,TGTGCCAGCAGCCCCGGAAGGGCCCAAGAGACCCAGTACTTC
TRBJ1-2,TRBV4-3,NA,NA,CASSTRRGAHGYTF,TGCGCCAGCAGCACGAGGCGAGGGGCCCATGGCTACACCTTC
TRBJ2-3,TRBV20-1,NA,NA,CSAKSADTQYF,TGCAGTGCTAAAAGTGCAGATACGCAGTATTTT
TRBJ1-2,TRBV20-1,NA,few,CSARDKVGSLGYTF,TGCAGTGCTAGAGATAAAGTGGGTTCCCTGGGCTACACCTTC
TRBJ2-5,TRBV20-1,NA,NA,CSARGKETQYF,TGCAGTGCTAGGGGGAAAGAGACCCAGTACTTC
TRBJ2-3,TRBV30,TRBD2,few,CAWSLGASGSADTQYF,TGTGCCTGGAGTTTAGGGGCTAGCGGGAGTGCAGATACGCAGTATTTT
TRBJ2-1,TRBV5-1,NA,many,CASSLLKTLDEQFF,TGCGCCAGCAGCTTGCTCAAAACCCTCGATGAGCAGTTCTTC
TRBJ2-2,TRBV20-1,NA,NA,CSADRGGGGLFF,TGCAGTGCTGATCGAGGGGGGGGAGGGCTGTTTTTT
TRBJ2-1,TRBV7-9,NA,NA,CASSLGLAATNNEQFF,TGTGCCAGCAGCTTAGGGTTAGCGGCGACCAACAATGAGCAGTTCTTC
TRBJ2-7,TRBV12-3/TRBV12-4,TRBD1,NA,CASSFRDRSSYEQYF,TGTGCCAGCAGTTTCCGGGACAGGAGCTCCTACGAGCAGTACTTC
TRBJ2-5,TRBV11-2,TRBD2,few,CASSLRPSGGPSQETQYF,TGTGCCAGCAGCTTAAGGCCTAGCGGGGGGCCCTCTCAAGAGACCCAGTACTTC
TRBJ2-1,TRBV10-3,NA,few,CAISAGGGERYNEQFF,TGTGCCATCAGTGCTGGAGGGGGAGAGAGATACAATGAGCAGTTCTTC
TRBJ1-2,TRBV15,NA,few,CATSRGQPSGYTF,TGTGCCACCAGCAGAGGACAGCCTTCGGGCTACACCTTC
TRBJ2-7,TRBV10-3,NA,few,CAIRGDSNYEQYF,TGTGCCATCAGGGGGGACTCGAACTACGAGCAGTACTTC
TRBJ2-1,TRBV7-3,TRBD2,NA,CASSPRPSGGAVEQFF,TGTGCCAGCAGCCCCCGACCTAGCGGGGGGGCGGTTGAGCAGTTCTTC
TRBJ2-4,TRBV19,NA,NA,CASTSGQVGIQYF,TGTGCCAGTACCTCCGGGCAGGTCGGCATTCAGTACTTC
TRBJ2-5,TRBV30,NA,NA,CAWSPSPRTPRQYF,TGTGCCTGGAGTCCCTCCCCAAGGACCCCACGACAGTACTTC
TRBJ2-1,TRBV11-3,TRBD1,few,CASSREKDRDFNEQFF,TGTGCCAGCAGCCGAGAAAAGGACAGGGACTTCAATGAGCAGTTCTTC
TRBJ2-1,TRBV12-3/TRBV12-4,NA,few,CASRVSYNEQFF,TGTGCCAGCAGGGTTTCCTACAATGAGCAGTTCTTC
TRBJ2-5,TRBV10-3,NA,NA,CAISVRTSQETQYF,TGTGCCATCAGCGTTAGGACTTCCCAAGAGACCCAGTACTTC
TRBJ2-3,TRBV20-1,NA,few,CSARDGGRSTDTQYF,TGCAGTGCTAGAGATGGGGGGCGCAGCACAGATACGCAGTATTTT
TRBJ2-5,TRBV6-5,NA,NA,CASSLPGAGETQYF,TGTGCCAGCAGTTTACCAGGGGCCGGGGAGACCCAGTACTTC
TRBJ2-7,TRBV19,NA,NA,CASSISVRSYEQYF,TGTGCCAGTAGTATATCGGTCAGGAGCTACGAGCAGTACTTC
TRBJ2-5,TRBV2,NA,NA,CASRQAGEETQYF,TGTGCCAGCAGGCAAGCAGGGGAAGAGACCCAGTACTTC
TRBJ2-3,TRBV20-1,TRBD2,NA,CSASTATSGIKGTQYF,TGCAGTGCTTCCACCGCGACTAGCGGGATCAAGGGTACGCAGTATTTT
TRBJ2-3,TRBV6-1,NA,NA,CASRRTVGSTDTQYF,TGTGCCAGCAGACGGACTGTAGGAAGCACAGATACGCAGTATTTT
TRBJ2-3,TRBV20-1,NA,NA,CSARDPRGDTQYF,TGCAGTGCTAGAGATCCCCGAGGAGATACGCAGTATTTT
TRBJ2-5,TRBV12-3/TRBV12-4,NA,NA,CASSSRPRIETQYF,TGTGCCAGCAGTTCACGGCCGAGAATCGAGACCCAGTACTTC
TRBJ2-3,TRBV7-8,NA,NA,CASSLGAGKDTQYF,TGTGCCAGCAGCTTAGGAGCAGGGAAAGATACGCAGTATTTT
TRBJ2-3,TRBV20-1,TRBD2,NA,CSARAGAPLNTQYF,TGCAGTGCTCGAGCGGGAGCCCCGTTAAATACGCAGTATTTT
TRBJ2-5,TRBV29-1,NA,NA,CSSSPGAGETQYF,TGCAGCAGCAGTCCAGGGGCGGGGGAGACCCAGTACTTC
TRBJ2-2,TRBV3-1,NA,few,CASSRRERGAGELFF,TGTGCCAGCAGCCGGAGAGAGAGGGGGGCCGGGGAGCTGTTTTTT
TRBJ2-5,TRBV12-3/TRBV12-4,TRBD2,many,CAAGGIGTQYF,TGTGCCGCGGGGGGGATTGGGACCCAGTACTTC
TRBJ2-5,TRBV14,TRBD2,once,CASSQGAGGQETQYF,TGTGCCAGCAGCCAAGGAGCGGGAGGGCAAGAGACCCAGTACTTC
TRBJ2-7,TRBV21-1,NA,few,CASKNVGDLVDEQYF,TGTGCCAGCAAAAACGTCGGAGACCTGGTCGACGAGCAGTACTTC
TRBJ2-3,TRBV15,TRBD1,few,CATSRLGQGRGDTQYF,TGTGCCACCAGCAGACTAGGACAGGGCCGGGGGGATACGCAGTATTTT
TRBJ2-5,TRBV11-2,NA,few,CASSSTDTQETQYF,TGTGCCAGCAGCTCCACCGACACTCAAGAGACCCAGTACTTC
TRBJ2-1,TRBV10-3,TRBD2,NA,CAISQAGTSGGSSYNEQFF,TGTGCCATCAGCCAGGCCGGGACTAGCGGGGGGAGCTCCTACAATGAGCAGTTCTTC
TRBJ2-1,TRBV12-3/TRBV12-4,TRBD2,many,CASSLGGRGEQFF,TGTGCCAGCAGTTTGGGCGGGAGGGGTGAGCAGTTCTTC
TRBJ1-1,TRBV7-8,NA,many,CASSPGEIAEAFF,TGTGCCAGCAGCCCCGGAGAGATCGCTGAAGCTTTCTTT
TRBJ2-1,TRBV12-3/TRBV12-4,TRBD2,NA,CASSMGGRPHNEQFF,TGTGCCAGCTCGATGGGAGGGAGGCCCCACAATGAGCAGTTCTTC
TRBJ1-5,TRBV4-1,NA,few,CASSQVGSAHQPQHF,TGCGCCAGCAGCCAAGTAGGGTCAGCCCATCAGCCCCAGCATTTT